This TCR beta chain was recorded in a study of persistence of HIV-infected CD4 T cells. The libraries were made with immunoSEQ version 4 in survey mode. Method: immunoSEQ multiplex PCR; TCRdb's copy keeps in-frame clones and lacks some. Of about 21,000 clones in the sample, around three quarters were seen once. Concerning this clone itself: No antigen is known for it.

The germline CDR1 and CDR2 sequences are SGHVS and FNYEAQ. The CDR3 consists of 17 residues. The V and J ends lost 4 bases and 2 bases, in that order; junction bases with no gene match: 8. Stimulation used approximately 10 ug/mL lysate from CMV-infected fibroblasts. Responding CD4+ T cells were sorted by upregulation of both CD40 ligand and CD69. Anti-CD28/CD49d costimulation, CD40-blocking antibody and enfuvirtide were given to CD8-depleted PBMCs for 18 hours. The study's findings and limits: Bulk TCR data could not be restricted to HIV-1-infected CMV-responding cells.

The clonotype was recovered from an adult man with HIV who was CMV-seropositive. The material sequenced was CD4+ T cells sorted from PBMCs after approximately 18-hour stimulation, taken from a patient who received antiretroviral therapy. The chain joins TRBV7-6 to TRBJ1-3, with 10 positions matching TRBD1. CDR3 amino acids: CASSSLTGQGAGNTIYF. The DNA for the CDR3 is TGTGCCAGCAGCTCCTTGACCGGACAGGGGGCTGGAAACACCATATATTTT. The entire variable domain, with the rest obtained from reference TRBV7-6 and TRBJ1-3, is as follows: GAGVSQSPRYKVTKRGQDVALRCDPISGHVSLYWYRQALGQGPEFLTYFNYEAQQDKSGLPNDRFSAERPEGSISTLTIQRTEQRDSAMYRCASSSLTGQGAGNTIYFGEGSWLTVV.